This T cell receptor beta chain came from a study of shared clonotypes between healthy human individuals. Samples underwent the assay at deep level. This table comes from immunoSEQ multiplex PCR, and its TCRdb copy is limited to in-frame clones, with some not included. Counted here are more than 400,000 clones, 95% to 97% occurring once; the ten biggest clones make up 0.05% to 0.07%. The CDR3 spans 13 residues. Germline loops: CDR1 MNHNS, CDR2 SASEGT. V was cut by 0 bases and J by 15 bases, with 15 bases left in between. The chain recombines TRBV6-1 with TRBJ2-1, with D tentatively TRBD2 (6 bases). This sequence was found in a woman between 25 and 40 years old in good health. The specimen was naive CD4+ T cells sorted from blood. The subset is: CD45RA+ positively selected. In nucleotides, the CDR3 is TGTGCCAGCAGTGAAGCGCGGCGGAGGGTGGGGTTCTTC. Translating gives CASSEARRRVGFF.